This T cell receptor beta chain comes out of a study of blood T cells in healthy people across ages. General study points: Getting older went along with TCR beta diversity per million T cells dropping roughly linearly. Estimates of diversity drawn from one million T cells were considered underestimates.

The study drew donors from healthy Caucasian individuals in Russia aged about 6 to 90. A note on this clonotype: Its antigen is not identified.

A sample-barcoded 5' primer and a J-beta primer mix were used in a second PCR of roughly 7 to 11 cycles. Through a template-switch adaptor with 12 random nucleotides, each cDNA molecule received a tag. TCRdb re-analysed the 5' RACE reads in MiXCR, keeping a single row per CDR3 protein. The sample has 1.5 million to 2 million distinct CDR3 sequences; 28% are singletons. CDR1 is KGHDR and CDR2 is SFDVKD in the germline V gene. Trimming at V came to 10 bases and at J to 13 bases, leaving 18 bases not matched to a gene. This CDR3 is built from 15 residues. Sequencing was carried out using blood. This sequence originates from a woman aged 25 to 39 in good health. J is TRBJ2-4 and V is TRBV24-1, with 10 bases matching TRBD2. For the CDR3, the DNA is TGTGCCACGGGAAAAGCGGGGGGGCCTAACAATGAGCAGTACTTC. This gives the protein CATGKAGGPNNEQYF.